These 21 T cell receptor beta chains were sequenced from one sample in a study of blood T cell repertoires in COVID-19. Clones were sequenced by immunoSEQ multiplex PCR, and TCRdb holds only the in-frame ones, with some missing. Of some 120,000 clones in the sample, over 80% were seen once. The sample was peripheral blood. The receptors come from a man in his 70s with acute or convalescent COVID-19.

This sequence joins TRBV10-3 and TRBJ1-2; 9 nucleotides line up with TRBD1. This CDR3 is built from 16 residues. Germline CDR1 ENHRY, CDR2 SYGVKD. V lost 3 bases, J lost 2 bases, and 7 bases stayed unmatched. CDR3 DNA: TGTGCCATCAGTGATGGGACAGGGTGGGAGAACTATGGCTACACCTTC. It translates to CAISDGTGWENYGYTF.

V is TRBV6-6 and J is TRBJ1-6; the D gene is possibly TRBD1 (6 bases). The CDR3 loop spans 15 amino acids. Germline values: CDR1 MNHNY, CDR2 SVGAGI (reference sequence). V lost 6 bases to trimming and J lost 9 bases, with 18 bases between them. The DNA for the CDR3 is TGTGCCAGCAGCCCGGGACAATTTATTTTTTCACCCCTCCACTTT. It translates to CASSPGQFIFSPLHF.

This clone was seen just once. The chain's CDR3 is CASSLVAGANSPLHF. Here the CDR3 DNA reads TGTGCCAGCAGCTTGGTGGCGGGGGCCAATTCACCCCTCCACTTT. This chain uses TRBV5-6 with TRBJ1-6; possibly TRBD1 for D (6 bases). V was cut by 0 bases and J by 7 bases, with 11 bases left in between. CDR1 is SGHDT, CDR2 YYEEEE, per germline. The CDR3 is 15 residues long.

This clone was counted a few times. The genes are TRBV5-4 and TRBJ2-7, with 8 positions matching TRBD1. The trim removed 3 bases at V and 0 bases at J, leaving 2 bases unmatched. Germline CDR1 SGHNT, CDR2 YYREEE (reference sequence). The CDR3 sequence is 14 residues long. CDR3 coding DNA: TGTGCCAGCAGCTGGGGACAGGACTCCTACGAGCAGTACTTC. Encoded protein: CASSWGQDSYEQYF.

The V call is TRBV28, the J call TRBJ1-6, with D maybe TRBD1 (5 bases). Germline V gene lookup returns CDR1 MDHEN and CDR2 SYDVKM. The CDR3 runs 16 residues. V lost 3 bases and J lost 0, with 9 bases in between. The CDR3 spells CASSLTASSYNSPLHF. The CDR3, as DNA: TGTGCCAGCAGTTTGACAGCGAGCTCCTATAATTCACCCCTCCACTTT.

This clone was detected many times. The V gene is TRBV10-2, the J gene TRBJ1-2; 7 bases line up with TRBD1. Germline V gene sequence: CDR1 WSHSY, CDR2 SAAADI. The CDR3 is 15 residues long. V lost 3 bases, J lost 3 bases, and 7 bases stayed unmatched. CDR3 region: CASSDPQGPHYGYTF. The DNA of the CDR3 is TGCGCCAGCAGTGATCCACAGGGGCCCCACTATGGCTACACCTTC.

The chain carries TRBV20-1 and TRBJ2-7; D may be TRBD2 (6 bases). The V end lost 5 bases, the J end lost 5 bases, and 10 bases lay between the germline ends. The CDR3 length is 11 residues. Germline V gene sequence: CDR1 DFQATT, CDR2 SNEGSKA (reference sequence). Written as DNA, the CDR3 is TGCAGTGCTCGGGGGATGAACGAGCAGTACTTC. This translates into CSARGMNEQYF.

This clone occurred many times. The CDR3 coding sequence is TGTGCCAGCAGCCAAGATAGGACACCGTGGGGTTCACCCCTCCACTTT. This gives the protein CASSQDRTPWGSPLHF. The gene calls are TRBV14 and TRBJ1-6; possible D gene TRBD1, 5 bases. CDR3 size: 16 residues. Germline V gene lookup returns CDR1 SGHDN and CDR2 FVKESK. V was pared by 0 bases and J by 9 bases, with 15 bases between.

This chain uses TRBV3-1 (or the pseudogene TRBV3-2) with TRBJ1-5, with D perhaps TRBD1 (5 bases). Trimming removed 1 base at V and 9 bases at J, with 13 bases between. CDR3 length: 14 residues. Per the germline V gene, CDR1 is LGHDT and CDR2 is YNNKEL (reference sequence). This CDR3 is CASSQGPLGGPQHF. In nucleotides, the CDR3 is TGTGCCAGCAGCCAAGGGCCGTTGGGGGGGCCCCAGCATTTT.

The chain recombines TRBV6-5 with TRBJ1-3; unclear D gene. This CDR3 is 15 amino acids long. With 6 bases removed from V and 2 bases from J, the gap between germline ends came to 14 bases. Germline loops: CDR1 MNHEY, CDR2 SVGAGI. The CDR3 loop is CASRPDGVPGNTIYF. For the CDR3, the DNA is TGTGCCAGCAGACCCGACGGAGTCCCTGGAAACACCATATATTTT.

The chain links TRBV7-9 to TRBJ2-7; TRBD2 matches 7 bases. This CDR3 comprises 16 residues. CDR1 SEHNR and CDR2 FQNEAQ come from the germline V gene (reference sequence). Unmatched junction bases numbered 12, after V lost 3 bases and J lost 4 bases. The CDR3 loop reads CASSFGLERGRYEQYF. The CDR3 bases are TGTGCCAGCAGCTTTGGGCTGGAGCGGGGAAGGTACGAGCAGTACTTC.

The gene calls are TRBV28 and TRBJ1-2; 7 bases match TRBD1. From germline, CDR1 is MDHEN and CDR2 SYDVKM. CDR3 length: 15 amino acids. The J segment lost 5 bases and the V segment lost 5 bases, leaving 11 bases of the junction unmatched. CDR3 protein: CASSQPIGGGYGYTF. CDR3 in DNA: TGTGCCAGCAGTCAACCAATAGGGGGCGGGTATGGCTACACCTTC.

The rearrangement uses TRBV27 and TRBJ1-6, with D possibly TRBD1 on 5 matching bases. There are 15 residues in the CDR3. V lost 5 bases and J lost 5, with 13 bases in between. Germline V lookup: CDR1 MNHEY, CDR2 SMNVEV (reference sequence). As DNA, the CDR3 is TGTGCCAGCAGTCCCCCCCCAGGGCATAATTCACCCCTCCACTTT. Translating it yields CASSPPPGHNSPLHF.

V and J are TRBV5-1 and TRBJ2-5; 8 nucleotides align to TRBD2. There are 15 residues in the CDR3. From germline, CDR1 is SGHRS and CDR2 YFSETQ. The V and J ends lost 4 bases and 4 bases, in that order; junction bases with no gene match: 9. As DNA, the CDR3 is TGCGCCAGCAGCCCCGGGAGGGGGACGGGAGAGACCCAGTACTTC. Protein product: CASSPGRGTGETQYF.

The gene calls are TRBV11-2 and TRBJ2-3, with TRBD2 identical over 11 bases. Trimming removed 5 bases from V and 2 bases from J; junction bases left unmatched: 6. Germline CDR1 SGHAT, CDR2 FQNNGV. The CDR3 extends over 16 amino acids. The CDR3 sequence: CASSLGLAGITDTQYF. In nucleotides, the CDR3 is TGTGCCAGCAGCCTCGGACTAGCGGGTATCACAGATACGCAGTATTTT. The whole variable domain, remainder taken from reference TRBV11-2 and TRBJ2-3, is EAGVAQSPRYKIIEKRQSVAFWCNPISGHATLYWYQQILGQGPKLLIQFQNNGVVDDSQLPKDRFSAERLKGVDSTLKIQPAKLEDSAVYLCASSLGLAGITDTQYFGPGTRLTVL.

The chain joins TRBV12-3 or TRBV12-4 to TRBJ1-2, with 8 bases aligning to TRBD1. Trimming removed 6 bases from V and 4 bases from J; junction bases left unmatched: 4. The CDR3 spans 13 residues. The CDR3 reads CASSAGQVYGYTF. The CDR3 DNA follows: TGTGCCAGCAGCGCGGGACAGGTCTATGGCTACACCTTC.

The chain uses TRBV5-1 and TRBJ2-1; 14 bases agree with TRBD2. The ends lost 4 bases at V and 7 bases at J; junction bases unmatched: 4. Germline V gene sequence: CDR1 SGHRS, CDR2 YFSETQ. This CDR3 contains 15 residues. CDR3 loop: CASSPTSGGANEQFF. CDR3 sequence (DNA): TGCGCCAGCAGCCCGACTAGCGGGGGGGCGAATGAGCAGTTCTTC.

The chain employs TRBV3-1 (or the pseudogene TRBV3-2) and TRBJ1-1, with 10 bases identical to TRBD1. Germline V gene sequence: CDR1 LGHDT, CDR2 YNNKEL (reference sequence). Germline trimming cut 1 base from V and 5 bases from J; bases unmatched to any gene: 7. The CDR3 totals 16 residues. The CDR3 sequence is CASSQARQGAVTEAFF. The CDR3 DNA follows: TGTGCCAGCAGCCAAGCTCGACAGGGGGCTGTGACTGAAGCTTTCTTT.

In its sample, this clone was seen a few times. The V and J genes are TRBV7-2 and TRBJ1-6; 10 bases agree with TRBD1. The V and J ends lost 2 bases and 10 bases, in that order; junction bases with no gene match: 5. Germline V gives CDR1 SGHTA, CDR2 FQGNSA. This CDR3 region has 15 residues. The DNA of the CDR3 is TGTGCCAGCAGCTTAACCGGGACAGGGGCCTCACCCCTCCACTTT. It specifies CASSLTGTGASPLHF.

This clone has only a few counts. This chain connects TRBV18 to TRBJ1-6; D unresolved. CDR3 size: 15 residues. The V end was cut by 6 bases, the J end by 7 bases, with 16 bases between. CDR1 and CDR2 (germline): KGHSH, LQKENI. The DNA of the CDR3 is TGTGCCAGCTCCTATTCGCTAGGAGCGAATTCACCCCTCCACTTT. Its translation: CASSYSLGANSPLHF.

The chain has TRBV9 and TRBJ2-2; D is uncertain. The length of the CDR3 is 16 residues. Germline lookup yields CDR1 SGDLS and CDR2 YYNGEE. Trimming took off 2 bases at V and 0 bases at J, with 11 bases between the two ends. The CDR3: CASSVRQSPNTGELFF. The CDR3 nucleotides are TGTGCCAGCAGCGTGCGGCAGTCTCCGAACACCGGGGAGCTGTTTTTT.